This TCR beta chain is from a study of OX40 agonist ivuxolimab in advanced cancers. Regarding the study in general: Ivuxolimab was a fully human IgG2 agonistic monoclonal antibody targeting the costimulatory receptor OX40 (CD134). Intravenous ivuxolimab was administered to patients every 2 weeks at six dose levels: 0.01, 0.1, 0.3, 1.5, 3 and 10 mg/kg. Among the roughly 50 dose-escalation patients, about 19 had hepatocellular carcinoma, around 15 melanoma, 9 renal cell carcinoma and 9 head and neck cancer. A male proportion of about 79% and a mean age of approximately 60 years, ranging from roughly 23 to 80, were recorded for the dose-escalation cohort. Patients were allowed to have had prior anti-PD-1, anti-PD-L1 or anti-CTLA-4 therapy, and 40% of the dose-escalation patients had previously received checkpoint inhibitors. Partial responses were achieved by three dose-escalation patients, of whom one had hepatocellular carcinoma and two had cutaneous melanoma. The purpose of peripheral TCRbeta sequencing was to test whether ivuxolimab changed TCR sequence diversity and led to clonal T-cell expansion. The monotherapy dose-escalation portion (N = 52 patients) of the phase I ivuxolimab trial is reported in the paper. General study outcomes and caveats: Low levels of normalized T-cell clonal expansion were also seen in some patients who did not respond. In the 0.1-3.0 mg/kg groups, partial responders were among the patients with the lowest normalized peripheral clonal expansion, particularly in CD8+ T cells. The antigen specificity of the peripheral T cells that underwent clonal expansion was not determined. At doses of 0.1 to 3.0 mg/kg, clonal expansion of both CD4+ and CD8+ blood T cells was observed from baseline to week 6. After ivuxolimab, CD8+ T cells had more expanded clones than CD4+ T cells on average.

In regard to this clone: Its antigen is still unknown. Base qualities are not at hand, and no much larger clone is one base apart.

To sequence the TCRbeta CDR3 region, genomic DNA was isolated from the sorted cells. The immunoSEQ Assay was used to sequence the TCRbeta CDR3 regions. The clones in this table, taken by TCRdb from immuneACCESS, are in-frame only. Not every clone is retained; where verified, under half of the shortfall comes from an unresolved V gene, and the cause of the rest is unknown. The sample table lists around 35,000 clones, 65% to 90% of them with a count of one. About 1.3% of the sample rests with the top ten. The trial excluded patients who had a history of autoimmune disease or were on systemic immunosuppression. Peripheral blood for TCR sequencing was collected from all dose cohorts at baseline, on cycle 4 day 1, and on cycle 7 day 1. The samples were taken from a phase I, first-in-human, multicenter, open-label dose-escalation trial of ivuxolimab. Adults with locally advanced or metastatic melanoma, renal cell, hepatocellular, or head and neck squamous cell carcinoma were enrolled in the trial. CD4+ and CD8+ T cells were sorted separately from peripheral blood before TCR sequencing.

The CDR3 contains 14 residues, cysteine and phenylalanine counted. The CDR3 DNA has 42 bases and is translated from base 1. The junction shows trimming of 6 bases on V and 7 bases on J, and the gene matches do not reach 11 bases of it. The germline V gene encodes CDR1 SEHNR and CDR2 FQNEAQ (reference sequence). The rearranged chain carries TRBV7-9 and TRBJ1-2, and TRBD1 aligns with 7 junction nucleotides. The TCR comes from an adult with an advanced solid tumor such as melanoma, head and neck, liver or kidney cancer. Sequencing used CD4+ or CD8+ T cells sorted from blood, obtained in a trial of the OX40 agonist ivuxolimab. The nucleotides read TGTGCCAGCAGTTTGGACGACAGGGTTGTTGGCTACACCTTC. This encodes CASSLDDRVVGYTF.